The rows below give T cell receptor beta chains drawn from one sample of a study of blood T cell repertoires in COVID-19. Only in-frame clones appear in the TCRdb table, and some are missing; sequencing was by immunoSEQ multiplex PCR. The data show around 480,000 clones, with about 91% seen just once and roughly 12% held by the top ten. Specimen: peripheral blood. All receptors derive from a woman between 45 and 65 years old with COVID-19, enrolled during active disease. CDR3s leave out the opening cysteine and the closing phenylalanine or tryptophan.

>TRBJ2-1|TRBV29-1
STDLGGDEQF
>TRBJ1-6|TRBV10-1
ASSDREESPLH
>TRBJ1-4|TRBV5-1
ASSRGQGNEKLF
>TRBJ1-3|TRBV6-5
ASSSPGGTAGNTIY
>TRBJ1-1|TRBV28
ASSPTGTGGFYTEAF
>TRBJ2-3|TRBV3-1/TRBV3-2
ASSQDGTAADTQY
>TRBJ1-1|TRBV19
ASRTGGNTEAF
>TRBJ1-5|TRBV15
ATSTIRRTFSNQPQH
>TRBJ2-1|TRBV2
ATQFYNEQF
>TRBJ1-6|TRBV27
ASRTGPSRGSLH
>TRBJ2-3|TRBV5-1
ASSIATDTQY
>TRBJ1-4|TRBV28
ASSFGDRGFANEKLF
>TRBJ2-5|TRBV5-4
ASSPAEWTGVSETQY
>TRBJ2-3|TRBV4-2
ASSQDGLNTQY
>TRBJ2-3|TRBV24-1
ATSDPTSRDIDTQY
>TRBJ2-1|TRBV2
ASRGGSSPSNEQF
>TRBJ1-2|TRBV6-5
ASRPGTHNGYT
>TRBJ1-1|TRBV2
ASSEGRGSTEAF
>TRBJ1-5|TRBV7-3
ASSFSHPGQGTSQPQH
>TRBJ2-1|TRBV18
ASSSRGGSYNEQF
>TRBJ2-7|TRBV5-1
ASSGAARPHYEQY
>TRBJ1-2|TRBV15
ATSWDRDGYT